These T cell receptor beta chains were read from a single sample in a study of cytomegalovirus exposure and HLA in healthy donors. Here immunoSEQ multiplex PCR was the method, and the copy in TCRdb shows in-frame clones only, minus some. The repertoire consists of 150,000 or so clones, with over 70% occurring once and the leading ten covering about 2.9%. The sequenced material came from PBMCs. These receptors were collected from a woman aged 45-65 years in good health and CMV-seropositive. CDR3s include the opening cysteine and the closing phenylalanine or tryptophan. Fields, in order: clone size, J gene, CDR3 length, V gene, D gene, CDR3 DNA, CDR3 protein. The D gene is left open where the match is weak. Clone size is shown for a subset of rows, as once, few, many or a class of expanded clone.

-,TRBJ2-5,13,TRBV4-3,-,TGCGCCAGCAGCCTTGGACTGCTCGAGACCCAGTACTTC,CASSLGLLETQYF
-,TRBJ1-6,14,TRBV19,-,TGTGCCAGTAAAATCAGCTCCTATAATTCACCCCTCCACTTT,CASKISSYNSPLHF
-,TRBJ2-3,15,TRBV27,-,TGTGCCAGCAGTGATAAGGGGCTAGGGACAGATACGCAGTATTTT,CASSDKGLGTDTQYF
-,TRBJ2-1,16,TRBV18,-,TGTGCCAGCTCACCCCCCACTAGCAGCTCCTACAATGAGCAGTTCTTC,CASSPPTSSSYNEQFF
-,TRBJ1-2,15,TRBV7-2,TRBD1,TGTGCCAGCAGCCCTGGGACAGGGGAAGGATATGGCTACACCTTC,CASSPGTGEGYGYTF
-,TRBJ2-2,16,TRBV6-6,-,TGTGCCAGCAACCCGGGAGCCTCGGGGATCACCGGGGAGCTGTTTTTT,CASNPGASGITGELFF
once,TRBJ2-1,16,TRBV7-2,TRBD1,TGTGCCAGCCTCCCCGGGGCAGGGACAGGGTACAATGAGCAGTTCTTC,CASLPGAGTGYNEQFF
-,TRBJ1-5,13,TRBV29-1,-,TGCAGCTACGGGGAGAGGGTCAATCAGCCCCAGCATTTT,CSYGERVNQPQHF
-,TRBJ1-2,14,TRBV19,-,TGTGCCAGTAGTATGAGGGAGGGAAACTATGGCTACACCTTC,CASSMREGNYGYTF
-,TRBJ1-1,16,TRBV5-1,-,TGCGCCAGCAGCTTCCCCCCCCGGGGACTTAACACTGAAGCTTTCTTT,CASSFPPRGLNTEAFF
once,TRBJ2-1,16,TRBV15,-,TGTGCCACCAGCAGAGATACGGGGAGCTCCTACAATGAGCAGTTCTTC,CATSRDTGSSYNEQFF
once,TRBJ2-7,12,TRBV6-6,TRBD2,TGTGCCAGCTCTCAAAGCGGGGATGAGCAGTACTTC,CASSQSGDEQYF
few,TRBJ2-5,13,TRBV2,-,TGTGCCAGCATCAGGGGTCTAGGGGAGACCCAGTACTTC,CASIRGLGETQYF
once,TRBJ2-5,13,TRBV7-3,-,TGTGCCAGCGCTAGGGGTTTCCAAGAGACCCAGTACTTC,CASARGFQETQYF
-,TRBJ2-7,16,TRBV13,TRBD1,TGTGCCAGCAGCTTCAAGGCTGGGACAGGGGCCCACGAGCAGTACTTC,CASSFKAGTGAHEQYF
-,TRBJ2-6,15,TRBV5-8,-,TGTGCCAGCAGTTACCGGATCTCTGGGGCCAACGGCCTGACTTTC,CASSYRISGANGLTF
-,TRBJ1-2,15,TRBV2,TRBD1,TGTGCCAGCAGCCGGGACAGGGACAATAACTATGGCTACACCTTC,CASSRDRDNNYGYTF
-,TRBJ2-1,14,TRBV7-9,TRBD2,TGTGCCAGCAGCACGGGACTAGGTGTCCATGAGCAGTTCTTC,CASSTGLGVHEQFF
-,TRBJ2-3,16,TRBV11-3,TRBD2,TGTGCCAGCAGCTTAAACCGCGGGGGGGCCACAGATACGCAGTATTTT,CASSLNRGGATDTQYF
-,TRBJ2-7,13,TRBV5-1,-,TGCGCCAGCAGCTTGAGAGGACAGACTGAGCAGTACTTC,CASSLRGQTEQYF
-,TRBJ2-6,17,TRBV4-1,TRBD1,TGCGCCAGCAGCCCAGGACAGGGAAACTCTGGGGCCAACGGCCTGACTTTC,CASSPGQGNSGANGLTF
-,TRBJ2-1,12,TRBV29-1,-,TGCAGCGGAGGTACTAGTTACAATGAGCAGTTCTTC,CSGGTSYNEQFF
-,TRBJ2-1,15,TRBV28,TRBD2,TGTGCCAGCAGTTTAAACCTAGCGGGAGTTAGTGAGCAGTTCTTC,CASSLNLAGVSEQFF
-,TRBJ1-2,14,TRBV6-1,TRBD1,TGTGCCAGCAGTCCAGACAGGGCAGGGAGTGGCTACACCTTC,CASSPDRAGSGYTF
-,TRBJ2-1,16,TRBV6-1,-,TGTGCCAGCAGTGGGAGCGGTTTTAGCTCCTACAATGAGCAGTTCTTC,CASSGSGFSSYNEQFF
-,TRBJ1-1,16,TRBV7-2,-,TGTGCCAGCAGCTTAGAGGGGAGGGTCCTGAACACTGAAGCTTTCTTT,CASSLEGRVLNTEAFF
few,TRBJ2-2,15,TRBV2,-,TGTGCCAGCAGTGAAGGGACAGCCTTCACCGGGGAGCTGTTTTTT,CASSEGTAFTGELFF
once,TRBJ1-2,14,TRBV4-3,TRBD1,TGCGCCAGCAGCCAAGAGACAGGGACCTATGGCTACACCTTC,CASSQETGTYGYTF